The 27 T cell receptor beta chains presented below share a single source sample, sequenced in a study of post-analysis software for immune sequencing data. The antigens of these receptors remain unknown. cDNA libraries for TCR beta contained unique molecular identifiers. TCRdb re-called the PCR reads with MiXCR, one entry per CDR3 protein. Of over 300,000 distinct CDR3 sequences detected, less than 35% appear once; the ten largest clones hold roughly an eighth. Study-level findings and limits: When patients were compared with controls, about 5 TRBV segments were more frequent, TRBV5-6, TRBV5-1 and TRBV20-1 among them.

Sequenced sample: blood. These receptors were collected from a girl aged 10-17 years with multiple sclerosis.

This chain links TRBV11-2 with TRBJ1-1; D is unresolved. V lost 4 bases and J lost 6, with 18 bases in between. This CDR3 comprises 15 residues. Germline V lookup: CDR1 SGHAT, CDR2 FQNNGV. The CDR3 nucleotides are TGTGCCAGCAGCTCATGGGGTAGGGTAAGCGCTGAAGCTTTCTTT. Amino acid sequence: CASSSWGRVSAEAFF.

The chain uses TRBV5-1 and TRBJ1-1; 8 positions match TRBD1. The CDR3 extends over 15 amino acids. The V segment lost 4 bases and the J segment 5 bases; nucleotides outside the gene matches: 10. Germline values: CDR1 SGHRS, CDR2 YFSETQ. The CDR3 loop is CASSLGQGVGTEAFF. The CDR3 DNA reads TGCGCCAGCAGCCTCGGACAGGGTGTAGGTACTGAAGCTTTCTTT. The full variable domain, in which reference TRBV5-1 and TRBJ1-1 provide the parts outside the CDR3, is KAGVTQTPRYLIKTRGQQVTLSCSPISGHRSVSWYQQTPGQGLQFLFEYFSETQRNKGNFPGRFSGRQFSNSRSEMNVSTLELGDSALYLCASSLGQGVGTEAFFGQGTRLTVV.

The chain combines TRBV7-2 with TRBJ2-5; a weak D match, TRBD1 (6 bases). The V gene lost 2 bases and the J gene lost 4 bases, with 14 bases spanning the gap. The length of the CDR3 is 15 residues. Germline V gene sequence: CDR1 SGHTA, CDR2 FQGNSA. CDR3 in DNA: TGTGCCAGCAGCTTAACTCGGACAGAGTCAGAGACCCAGTACTTC. It encodes CASSLTRTESETQYF.

This clonotype was counted between two and nine times. This sequence joins TRBV20-1 and TRBJ2-1, with 8 bases identical to TRBD2. The CDR3 totals 16 residues. The germline CDR1 and CDR2 sequences are DFQATT and SNEGSKA (reference sequence). With V trimmed by 2 bases and J by 0 bases, 6 bases remained unmatched. CDR3 in amino acids: CSARQPGGASYNEQFF. CDR3 coding DNA: TGCAGTGCTAGACAACCCGGGGGGGCCTCCTACAATGAGCAGTTCTTC.

The chain is built from TRBV5-1 and TRBJ2-1, with a possible D match to TRBD2 (6 bases). Trimming took 4 bases from V and 5 from J, leaving 19 bases between them. The CDR3 spans 16 residues. Germline CDR1 is SGHRS and CDR2 is YFSETQ. The CDR3 spells CASSPTVGGRNNEQFF. CDR3 coding DNA: TGCGCCAGCAGCCCCACCGTGGGAGGTCGGAACAATGAGCAGTTCTTC.

This clonotype was seen only a few times. The genes are TRBV3-1 and TRBJ2-4, with D possibly being TRBD1 or TRBD2 (6 bases each). Germline CDR1 and CDR2: LGHDT and YNNKEL (reference sequence). Trimming left V 7 bases short and J 2 bases short, with 12 bases between. The CDR3 spans 14 residues. CDR3: CASNLGGPKNIQYF. The CDR3 DNA reads as TGTGCCAGCAATCTCGGGGGCCCCAAAAACATTCAGTACTTC.

There are many counts of this clonotype. This chain connects TRBV20-1 to TRBJ1-5; D remains unclear. CDR1 is DFQATT and CDR2 is SNEGSKA in the germline V gene (reference sequence). This CDR3 region has 13 residues. Trimming took off 2 bases at V and 7 bases at J, with 12 bases between the two ends. The CDR3 DNA is TGCAGTGCTAGACCCCTTAAAGGGCAGCCCCAGCATTTT. Its protein is CSARPLKGQPQHF.

The chain combines TRBV30 with TRBJ2-3; 15 bases align to TRBD2. The trim removed 0 bases at V and 3 bases at J, leaving 1 base unmatched. Germline CDR1 reads GTSNPN; CDR2 reads SVGIG (reference sequence). The CDR3 length is 16 residues. CDR3 DNA: TGTGCCTGGAGTGTGGGACTAGCGGGGGGAACAGATACGCAGTATTTT. Translating it yields CAWSVGLAGGTDTQYF.

This clonotype was seen only a few times. The rearrangement joins TRBV7-9 to TRBJ2-1; 7 bases agree with TRBD2. Germline CDR1 and CDR2: SEHNR and FQNEAQ (reference sequence). The ends lost 8 bases at V and 2 bases at J; junction bases unmatched: 6. This CDR3 has 14 amino acids. The CDR3 sequence is CASSRRGAYNEQFF. The CDR3 bases are TGTGCCAGCTCCAGACGGGGGGCCTACAATGAGCAGTTCTTC.

V gene TRBV5-6 combines with J gene TRBJ2-1, with a possible D match to TRBD2 (6 bases). Trimming removed 3 bases at V and 9 bases at J, with 19 bases between. The germline CDR1 and CDR2 sequences are SGHDT and YYEEEE. The length of the CDR3 is 15 residues. The DNA of the CDR3 is TGTGCCAGCAGCTCATGGTTAGGGACTGTAGGTGAGCAGTTCTTC. This encodes CASSSWLGTVGEQFF.

The chain combines TRBV14 with TRBJ2-7; TRBD1 matches at 7 bases. Unmatched junction bases numbered 3, after V lost 4 bases and J lost 0 bases. The CDR3 totals 14 residues. Germline V gives CDR1 SGHDN, CDR2 FVKESK. In DNA form, the CDR3 reads TGTGCCAGCAGCCGGGACAGCAGCTCCTACGAGCAGTACTTC. It specifies CASSRDSSSYEQYF.

This sequence joins TRBV10-2 and TRBJ2-5; no clear D gene. The V end lost 2 bases, the J end lost 5 bases, and 9 bases lay between the germline ends. From germline, CDR1 is WSHSY and CDR2 SAAADI. The CDR3 runs 13 residues. The CDR3 nucleotides are TGCGCCAGCAGTGAGGGACCAAGGGAGACCCAGTACTTC. It yields the protein CASSEGPRETQYF.

V and J are TRBV20-1 and TRBJ1-5, with a weak D call TRBD1 (5 bases). V was trimmed by 0 bases and J by 7 bases, leaving 22 bases between them. Germline-derived CDR1 and CDR2 are DFQATT and SNEGSKA (reference sequence). The CDR3 totals 17 residues. The CDR3 spells CSAREFAGTTWTQPQHF. The CDR3 region has the DNA TGCAGTGCTAGAGAATTCGCCGGGACTACCTGGACCCAGCCCCAGCATTTT.

Here the CDR3 DNA reads TGCAGTGCTATGGGGTCTAGCGGGAGCTGGCTCCGCATGGGTGAGCAGTTCTTC. It yields the protein CSAMGSSGSWLRMGEQFF. The chain has TRBV20-1 and TRBJ2-1; 10 bases are shared with TRBD2. This CDR3 contains 18 residues. V lost 4 bases to trimming and J lost 9 bases; unmatched junction nucleotides: 21. Germline V gene sequence: CDR1 DFQATT, CDR2 SNEGSKA (reference sequence).

This sequence joins TRBV3-1 and TRBJ2-5; D unclear. The V end was cut by 6 bases, the J end by 1 base, with 12 bases between. Germline-derived CDR1 and CDR2 are LGHDT and YNNKEL (reference sequence). This CDR3 contains 14 residues. This CDR3 reads CASRQDGPQETQYF. CDR3 sequence (DNA): TGTGCCAGCAGGCAGGACGGACCCCAAGAGACCCAGTACTTC.

This clonotype has a handful of counts. The chain is built from TRBV5-1 and TRBJ2-5, with 9 bases lining up with TRBD2. This CDR3 spans 14 amino acids. V was clipped by 3 bases and J by 11 bases; unmatched bases: 11. CDR1 SGHRS and CDR2 YFSETQ come from the germline V gene. CDR3 DNA sequence: TGCGCCAGCAGCTGGGCTAGCGGGGTTTTGGAGCAGTACTTC. Amino acid sequence: CASSWASGVLEQYF.

The chain recombines TRBV12-3 or TRBV12-4 with TRBJ2-1; tentative D call: TRBD1 (6 bases). V was shortened by 5 bases and J by 10 bases, with 12 bases between the two germline ends. The length of the CDR3 is 12 residues. CDR3 amino acids: CASSPGQTEQFF. CDR3 coding DNA: TGTGCCAGCAGTCCCGGACAGACCGAGCAGTTCTTC.

The rearrangement uses TRBV28 and TRBJ2-7, with D possibly being TRBD2 (7 bases). The V end lost 3 bases, the J end lost 3 bases, and 15 bases lay between the germline ends. The germline CDR1 and CDR2 sequences are MDHEN and SYDVKM. The CDR3 consists of 15 residues. CDR3 DNA sequence: TGTGCCAGCAGTTTTGGGGGCGGGGGCAACTACGAGCAGTACTTC. Encoded protein: CASSFGGGGNYEQYF.

This rearrangement joins TRBV6-5 to TRBJ2-2, with D hard to call. The CDR3 extends over 16 amino acids. The germline CDR1 and CDR2 sequences are MNHEY and SVGAGI. The V end lost 2 bases, the J end lost 1 base, and 11 bases lay between the germline ends. In DNA, the CDR3 is TGTGCCAGCAGTTACACCCAATATATGAACACCGGGGAGCTGTTTTTT. This sequence encodes CASSYTQYMNTGELFF.

The chain couples TRBV6-5 to TRBJ2-7; D may correspond to TRBD1 or TRBD2 (5 bases each). The V and J ends lost 6 bases and 1 base respectively, with 10 bases between them. This CDR3 is built from 13 residues. CDR1 is MNHEY, CDR2 SVGAGI, per germline. The CDR3 reads CASRQGVSYEQYF. CDR3 sequence (DNA): TGTGCCAGCAGGCAGGGAGTTTCCTACGAGCAGTACTTC.

The V call is TRBV7-9, the J call TRBJ2-1, with D unclear. Looked up from germline, CDR1 is SEHNR and CDR2 is FQNEAQ (reference sequence). The CDR3 is 15 amino acids. V lost 6 bases, J lost 0 bases, and 12 bases lay in between. CDR3 in amino acids: CASRPTGSSYNEQFF. Here the CDR3 DNA reads TGTGCCAGCAGACCTACCGGGTCCTCCTACAATGAGCAGTTCTTC.

The sample holds a few counts of this clonotype. This chain connects TRBV4-2 to TRBJ2-1; possibly TRBD1 or TRBD2 for D (5 bases each). CDR3 size: 13 residues. The ends were cut back, 7 bases at V and 7 bases at J, with 14 bases in the middle. Germline V gives CDR1 LGHNA, CDR2 YNFKEQ. Written as DNA, the CDR3 is TGTGCCAGCATGCAGGGACCCGGGAATGAGCAGTTCTTC. Amino acids: CASMQGPGNEQFF.

The chain recombines TRBV14 with TRBJ2-7; weak D call: TRBD1 (6 bases). The CDR3 spans 15 residues. CDR1 is SGHDN and CDR2 is FVKESK in the germline V gene. V was shortened by 3 bases and J by 0 bases, with 12 bases between the two germline ends. CDR3 in amino acids: CASSQLDRSSYEQYF. Written as DNA, the CDR3 is TGTGCCAGCAGCCAGCTTGACAGGAGCTCCTACGAGCAGTACTTC.

This clonotype has a handful of counts. This chain uses TRBV15 with TRBJ1-2; no firm D call. V dropped 0 bases and J dropped 0 bases, with 11 bases sitting between them. Germline V gene data show CDR1 as LNHNV and CDR2 as YYDKDF (reference sequence). The CDR3 runs 16 residues. For the CDR3, the DNA is TGTGCCACCAGCAGAGATCCGGGGTATACTAACTATGGCTACACCTTC. Encoded protein: CATSRDPGYTNYGYTF.

This clonotype was picked up a small number of times. The CDR3 DNA reads TGTGCCAGCAGCCAAGATAGAGGCGCGGGGGGTTCAGATACGCAGTATTTT. Residues: CASSQDRGAGGSDTQYF. The gene calls are TRBV4-2 and TRBJ2-3; 8 bases match TRBD2. This CDR3 contains 17 residues. From germline, CDR1 is LGHNA and CDR2 YNFKEQ. V was clipped by 0 bases and J by 4 bases; unmatched bases: 9.

This chain joins TRBV5-1 and TRBJ1-2; D is undetermined. This CDR3 has 15 amino acids. Germline assignment: CDR1 SGHRS and CDR2 YFSETQ. V was trimmed by 0 bases and J by 6 bases, leaving 15 bases between them. The CDR3 region is CASSLEGSGTDGYTF. In DNA form, the CDR3 reads TGCGCCAGCAGCTTGGAGGGCTCGGGAACGGATGGCTACACCTTC.

Regarding this clonotype: Its ends do not fully match the called genes, so a read error is possible. The J gene is TRBJ1-1, the V gene TRBV12-3 or TRBV12-4; 10 positions match TRBD1. This CDR3 contains 16 residues. The CDR3 loop reads CAGSDPRGDRGPEAFF. CDR3 sequence (DNA): TGTGCCGGCAGTGACCCGAGGGGGGACAGGGGACCTGAAGCTTTCTTT.